These 15 T cell receptor beta chains came from one sample sequenced in a study of CD8 T cells in Susac syndrome. With random hexamers, about 0.45 to 1 ug RNA was reverse transcribed. MiXCR was run by TCRdb on the immunoSEQ multiplex PCR reads, yielding one entry per CDR3 protein. The sample carries 120,000 or so distinct CDR3 sequences, 93% recorded once. The material sequenced was CD4+ T cells from PBMCs. These receptors all stem from a human donor with multiple sclerosis.

The chain joins TRBV7-2 to TRBJ1-5; no reliable D call. The CDR3 extends over 12 amino acids. Per germline, CDR1 SGHTA and CDR2 FQGNSA. Trimming shortened V by 4 bases and J by 9 bases, and 10 bases separated the two germline ends. The CDR3: CASSSRRGPQHF. In nucleotides, the CDR3 is TGTGCCAGCAGCTCCCGGCGGGGGCCCCAGCATTTT.

This clonotype occurred once. The chain employs TRBV30 and TRBJ1-1, with TRBD1 matching 8 bases. Per germline, CDR1 GTSNPN and CDR2 SVGIG (reference sequence). The CDR3 covers 11 residues. In DNA, the CDR3 is TGTGCTCAGGGGGCGAACACTGAAGCTTTCTTT. Translating it yields CAQGANTEAFF.

The chain is built from TRBV7-3 and TRBJ1-3, with D tentatively TRBD1 (5 bases). Trimming stripped 5 bases from V and 0 bases from J, with 20 bases between. CDR3 length: 18 residues. The germline CDR1 and CDR2 sequences are SGHTA and FQGTGA. The CDR3 is CASSVQPRGSSSGNTIYF. CDR3 sequence (DNA): TGTGCCAGCAGCGTCCAACCACGGGGCAGTAGCTCTGGAAACACCATATATTTT.

The V gene is TRBV9, the J gene TRBJ2-7; 7 bases fit TRBD2. CDR1 and CDR2 from the germline V gene are SGDLS and YYNGEE. The CDR3 spans 14 residues. J lost 2 bases, V lost 0 bases, and 2 bases had no gene match. CDR3 in DNA: TGTGCCAGCAGCGTAGACCGGGGGGCCTACGAGCAGTACTTC. Translation: CASSVDRGAYEQYF.

This clonotype was observed a single time. CDR3 sequence reads: CASSSPRGGGLTDTQYF. The CDR3 nucleotides read TGCGCCAGCAGCTCTCCTCGAGGAGGGGGACTCACAGATACGCAGTATTTT. The chain uses TRBV5-1 and TRBJ2-3; either TRBD1 or TRBD2 may supply D (6 bases each). This CDR3 comprises 17 residues. CDR1 is SGHRS, CDR2 YFSETQ, per germline. V was cut by 3 bases and J by 2 bases, with 19 bases left in between.

The chain employs TRBV30 and TRBJ1-2; 9 bases are shared with TRBD1. The V and J ends lost 4 bases and 8 bases, in that order; junction bases with no gene match: 11. The CDR3 is 14 residues long. Germline assignment: CDR1 GTSNPN and CDR2 SVGIG (reference sequence). The CDR3 reads CAWKGKDRGGGYTF. The CDR3 DNA reads as TGTGCCTGGAAAGGAAAGGACAGGGGTGGCGGCTACACCTTC.

J is TRBJ2-5 and V is TRBV20-1, with 9 bases that match TRBD2. The CDR3 contains 19 residues. The germline gives CDR1 DFQATT, CDR2 SNEGSKA (reference sequence). V shed 0 bases and J 0 bases; nucleotides not matched to a gene: 14. The CDR3, as DNA: TGCAGTGCTAGAGATGTCTGGGATCGACTAGCGGAGTACCAAGAGACCCAGTACTTC. It yields the protein CSARDVWDRLAEYQETQYF.

V usage is TRBV29-1 and J usage is TRBJ1-2; D unresolved. Trimming stripped 1 base from V and 10 bases from J, with 10 bases between. CDR3 length equals 11 residues. Per germline, CDR1 SQVTM and CDR2 ANQGSEA. CDR3 coding DNA: TGCAGCGTTGAAGTAGGAAGCTTCTACACCTTC. Its protein is CSVEVGSFYTF.

This clonotype was seen only once. The chain recombines TRBV20-1 with TRBJ2-7; TRBD2 matches at 10 bases. The CDR3 consists of 13 residues. Germline trimming cut 3 bases from V and 6 bases from J; bases unmatched to any gene: 5. Germline V gene sequence: CDR1 DFQATT, CDR2 SNEGSKA (reference sequence). For the CDR3, the DNA is TGCAGTGCTAGTGCTAGCGGGAGCTCCGAGCAGTACTTC. Its protein is CSASASGSSEQYF.

The rearrangement uses TRBV11-3 and TRBJ1-6, with 10 positions matching TRBD1. CDR3 length equals 15 residues. J gave up 7 bases and V 4 bases, and 4 bases lay outside the gene matches. The germline V gene has CDR1 SGHNT and CDR2 YENEEA. CDR3 sequence: CASSSRTGGNSPLHF. CDR3 DNA: TGTGCCAGCAGCTCCCGGACAGGGGGGAATTCACCCCTCCACTTT.

The chain combines TRBV30 with TRBJ1-2; D uncertain. The V and J ends lost 1 base and 0 bases respectively, with 3 bases between them. Germline CDR1 and CDR2: GTSNPN and SVGIG (reference sequence). This CDR3 has 12 amino acids. The DNA of the CDR3 is TGTGCCTGGAGTGACGCTAACTATGGCTACACCTTC. Residues: CAWSDANYGYTF.

This chain joins TRBV12-3 or TRBV12-4 and TRBJ2-5; a weak D match, TRBD1 (5 bases). Trimming pared 5 bases from V and 2 bases from J, leaving 12 bases between. The CDR3 loop spans 14 amino acids. The CDR3 DNA reads as TGTGCCAGCAGTACACAGGAACAACAAGAGACCCAGTACTTC. Translation gives CASSTQEQQETQYF.

The rearrangement links TRBV5-1 to TRBJ1-2, with 10 bases identical to TRBD1. From germline, CDR1 is SGHRS and CDR2 YFSETQ. V shed 1 base, J shed 8 bases, and the junction held 14 bases outside the gene matches. The CDR3 contains 17 residues. CDR3 sequence: CASSLSVVGTGVRGYTF. For the CDR3, the DNA is TGCGCCAGCAGCTTGTCAGTGGTGGGGACAGGGGTTCGCGGCTACACCTTC.

The CDR3 sequence is CSARDRYTEAFF. As DNA, the CDR3 is TGCAGTGCTAGGGACAGGTACACTGAAGCTTTCTTT. The V gene is TRBV20-1, the J gene TRBJ1-1; 7 bases agree with TRBD1. Germline CDR1 and CDR2: DFQATT and SNEGSKA (reference sequence). J was trimmed by 3 bases and V by 3 bases; bases with no gene match: 1. The CDR3 sequence is 12 residues long.

This sequence joins TRBV20-1 and TRBJ2-3; 9 nucleotides match TRBD1. The J segment lost 3 bases and the V segment lost 1 base, leaving 17 bases of the junction unmatched. Germline V lookup: CDR1 DFQATT, CDR2 SNEGSKA (reference sequence). This CDR3 has 19 amino acids. CDR3 amino acids: CSARAPPGQGGGGTDTQYF. Here the CDR3 DNA reads TGCAGTGCTAGAGCCCCTCCGGGACAGGGTGGAGGTGGGACAGATACGCAGTATTTT.